Listed here are 26 T cell receptor beta chains from one sample, sequenced in a study of blood T cell repertoires in COVID-19. Here immunoSEQ multiplex PCR was the method, and the copy in TCRdb shows in-frame clones only, minus some. The data contain roughly 30,000 clones, more than 85% of them singletons. Sequences were obtained from peripheral blood. Source of these receptors: a woman aged 70-85 years with COVID-19, enrolled during active disease.

In DNA, the CDR3 is TGTGCCATCAGCGCCGACAGTTATGGCTACACCTTC. Translated: CAISADSYGYTF. V usage is TRBV10-3 and J usage is TRBJ1-2, with TRBD1 as a possible D gene (5 bases). V lost 6 bases and J 5 bases, leaving 10 bases between the germline ends. CDR1 is ENHRY and CDR2 is SYGVKD in the germline V gene. This CDR3 spans 12 amino acids.

The rearrangement links TRBV6-5 to TRBJ1-5, with 7 nucleotides matching TRBD1. V lost 6 bases to trimming and J lost 6 bases; unmatched junction nucleotides: 5. The CDR3 spans 13 residues. From germline, CDR1 is MNHEY and CDR2 SVGAGI. The DNA for the CDR3 is TGTGCCAGCAGGAGGGGGCAGGCTCAGCCCCAGCATTTT. Amino acid sequence: CASRRGQAQPQHF.

The chain is built from TRBV11-2 and TRBJ2-7, with 9 bases matching TRBD2. The CDR3 runs 15 residues. Germline lookup yields CDR1 SGHAT and CDR2 FQNNGV. V was clipped by 1 base and J by 2 bases; unmatched bases: 3. The CDR3 sequence is CASSLVAGGTYEQYF. CDR3 nucleotides: TGTGCCAGCAGCTTAGTCGCGGGAGGGACCTACGAGCAGTACTTC. Full variable domain (missing parts from reference TRBV11-2 and TRBJ2-7): EAGVAQSPRYKIIEKRQSVAFWCNPISGHATLYWYQQILGQGPKLLIQFQNNGVVDDSQLPKDRFSAERLKGVDSTLKIQPAKLEDSAVYLCASSLVAGGTYEQYFGPGTRLTVT.

This clone was counted a single time. The CDR3 reads CASSFTGTTYEQYF. The CDR3 bases are TGTGCCAGTAGTTTCACCGGGACAACCTACGAGCAGTACTTC. This chain uses TRBV19 with TRBJ2-7; a possible D gene is TRBD1 (6 bases). This CDR3 contains 14 residues. The V end lost 5 bases, the J end lost 2 bases, and 13 bases lay between the germline ends. Germline V gene lookup returns CDR1 LNHDA and CDR2 SQIVND (reference sequence).

J is TRBJ2-3 and V is TRBV19; D call uncertain. CDR1 is LNHDA and CDR2 is SQIVND in the germline V gene (reference sequence). CDR3 size: 13 residues. The V end lost 7 bases, the J end lost 2 bases, and 10 bases lay between the germline ends. CDR3 coding DNA: TGTGCCAGTAAAGTGGGCCACACAGATACGCAGTATTTT. It specifies CASKVGHTDTQYF.

V usage is TRBV5-1 and J usage is TRBJ1-2; TRBD1 matches at 11 bases. Trimming took 0 bases from V and 8 from J; bases not matched to a gene: 9. The CDR3 is made up of 16 amino acids. Germline assignment: CDR1 SGHRS and CDR2 YFSETQ. The CDR3 reads CASSLAGTGGREGYTF. CDR3 DNA: TGCGCCAGCAGCTTGGCCGGGACAGGGGGTAGGGAAGGCTACACCTTC.

This rearrangement joins TRBV7-6 to TRBJ1-6; TRBD1 matches 10 bases. The CDR3 covers 15 residues. Germline assignment: CDR1 SGHVS and CDR2 FNYEAQ. V was pared by 5 bases and J by 8 bases, with 6 bases of the junction left unmatched. CDR3 amino acids: CASSPQGQGHSPLHF. CDR3 sequence (DNA): TGTGCCAGCAGCCCGCAGGGACAGGGGCATTCACCCCTCCACTTT. Based on the CDR3 plus reference TRBV7-6 and TRBJ1-6, the full variable domain is GAGVSQSPRYKVTKRGQDVALRCDPISGHVSLYWYRQALGQGPEFLTYFNYEAQQDKSGLPNDRFSAERPEGSISTLTIQRTEQRDSAMYRCASSPQGQGHSPLHFGNGTRLTVT.

This chain uses TRBV28 with TRBJ1-6, with TRBD1 identical over 10 bases. This CDR3 spans 16 amino acids. Germline trimming cut 2 bases from V and 4 bases from J; bases unmatched to any gene: 2. Looked up from germline, CDR1 is MDHEN and CDR2 is SYDVKM. CDR3 region: CASSLGGQGYNSPLHF. CDR3 in DNA: TGTGCCAGCAGTTTAGGGGGACAGGGGTATAATTCACCCCTCCACTTT. The variable domain in full, with the rest retrieved from reference TRBV28 and TRBJ1-6, is DVKVTQSSRYLVKRTGEKVFLECVQDMDHENMFWYRQDPGLGLRLIYFSYDVKMKEKGDIPEGYSVSREKKERFSLILESASTNQTSMYLCASSLGGQGYNSPLHFGNGTRLTVT.

The chain employs TRBV5-1 and TRBJ2-1, with 14 positions matching TRBD2. CDR3 length: 15 residues. V dropped 4 bases and J dropped 12; count of bases not matched to a gene: 9. Germline CDR1 and CDR2: SGHRS and YFSETQ. CDR3 region: CASSPGAGLAGVQFF. In nucleotides, the CDR3 is TGCGCCAGCAGCCCCGGGGCGGGACTAGCGGGAGTGCAGTTCTTC.

This chain's CDR3 is CASSLPRGSSYNEQFF. CDR3 DNA sequence: TGTGCCAGCAGTTTACCCCGGGGGAGCTCCTACAATGAGCAGTTCTTC. The gene calls are TRBV28 and TRBJ2-1, with D tentatively TRBD2 (6 bases). The ends were cut back, 2 bases at V and 0 bases at J, with 11 bases in the middle. Germline V CDR1 and CDR2: MDHEN, SYDVKM. This CDR3 region has 16 residues.

The chain combines TRBV5-1 with TRBJ1-1; TRBD1 matches 9 bases. The germline gives CDR1 SGHRS, CDR2 YFSETQ. The J segment lost 4 bases and the V segment lost 4 bases, leaving 8 bases of the junction unmatched. The CDR3 length is 15 residues. The CDR3 sequence: CASSPPQGAATEAFF. DNA for the CDR3: TGCGCCAGCAGCCCCCCACAGGGGGCGGCCACTGAAGCTTTCTTT.

This rearrangement joins TRBV27 to TRBJ2-1; D is ambiguous. Germline CDR1 and CDR2: MNHEY and SMNVEV (reference sequence). The CDR3 has 14 residues. Trimming stripped 8 bases from V and 0 bases from J, with 11 bases between. CDR3 protein: CASGTANSYNEQFF. The CDR3 DNA reads TGTGCCAGCGGTACAGCAAACTCCTACAATGAGCAGTTCTTC.

The V call is TRBV18, the J call TRBJ1-1, with 9 bases lining up with TRBD1. The germline CDR1 and CDR2 sequences are KGHSH and LQKENI. CDR3 length equals 14 residues. V gave up 6 bases and J gave up 7 bases; unmatched junction bases: 9. The CDR3 is CASSRSGTGLEAFF. CDR3 DNA: TGTGCCAGCTCGCGCTCCGGGACAGGGCTTGAAGCTTTCTTT.

This chain links TRBV5-4 with TRBJ2-1; 9 positions match TRBD2. This CDR3 region has 14 residues. With V trimmed by 0 bases and J by 5 bases, 0 bases remained unmatched. Germline assignment: CDR1 SGHNT and CDR2 YYREEE (reference sequence). For the CDR3, the DNA is TGTGCCAGCAGCTTGGGACTAGCGGACAATGAGCAGTTCTTC. Translated, it gives CASSLGLADNEQFF.

The rearrangement links TRBV10-3 to TRBJ2-2; 7 bases are a match to TRBD1. Germline trimming cut 5 bases from V and 0 bases from J; bases unmatched to any gene: 3. The germline V gene has CDR1 ENHRY and CDR2 SYGVKD. CDR3 length: 15 residues. CDR3 loop: CAISPGTANTGELFF. The CDR3 nucleotides read TGTGCCATCAGTCCCGGGACAGCGAACACCGGGGAGCTGTTTTTT.

This clone was observed a single time. This chain links TRBV20-1 with TRBJ2-7; D remains unclear. V lost 4 bases, J lost 2 bases, and 6 bases lay in between. Germline loops: CDR1 DFQATT, CDR2 SNEGSKA (reference sequence). The CDR3 is made up of 11 amino acids. The CDR3 DNA sequence: TGCAGTGCTATGGCCGCCTACGAGCAGTACTTC. This encodes CSAMAAYEQYF.

The chain joins TRBV19 to TRBJ2-7; D remains ambiguous. CDR1 is LNHDA and CDR2 is SQIVND in the germline V gene (reference sequence). Deletions cut 3 bases from V and 6 bases from J, with 15 bases between. The CDR3 consists of 14 residues. CDR3 sequence reads: CASSIVGPLSEQYF. CDR3 bases: TGTGCCAGTAGTATCGTTGGGCCCTTGAGCGAGCAGTACTTC.

The rearrangement uses TRBV6-5 and TRBJ2-7; TRBD1 matches at 7 bases. V lost 9 bases and J lost 4; bases outside the gene matches: 9. The CDR3 spans 13 residues. Germline V gives CDR1 MNHEY, CDR2 SVGAGI. CDR3 sequence: CASTQGMTYEQYF. CDR3 nucleotides: TGTGCCAGTACACAGGGGATGACGTACGAGCAGTACTTC.

This sequence joins TRBV9 and TRBJ1-2; maybe TRBD1 (6 bases). The CDR3 has 14 amino acids. The germline V gene has CDR1 SGDLS and CDR2 YYNGEE. Trimming shortened V by 3 bases and J by 3 bases, and 12 bases separated the two germline ends. This CDR3 is CASSGQVWDYGYTF. The DNA of the CDR3 is TGTGCCAGCAGCGGACAGGTTTGGGACTATGGCTACACCTTC.

This chain connects TRBV7-2 to TRBJ2-1; 8 bases match TRBD1. V lost 5 bases to trimming and J lost 7 bases; unmatched junction nucleotides: 13. Germline CDR1 is SGHTA and CDR2 is FQGNSA. The CDR3 is 16 amino acids. CDR3 residues: CASSPEGTGALNEQFF. CDR3 nucleotides: TGTGCCAGCAGCCCCGAGGGGACAGGAGCCCTAAATGAGCAGTTCTTC.

The chain couples TRBV5-4 to TRBJ1-1, with a tentative D call TRBD1 (6 bases). CDR1 SGHNT and CDR2 YYREEE come from the germline V gene (reference sequence). V lost 0 bases, J lost 4 bases, and 13 bases lay in between. The CDR3 has 15 residues. CDR3 protein: CASSLGQGRVTEAFF. In nucleotides, the CDR3 is TGTGCCAGCAGCTTGGGGCAGGGGCGGGTCACTGAAGCTTTCTTT.

The chain has TRBV3-1 (or the pseudogene TRBV3-2) and TRBJ2-1; weak D call: TRBD2 (6 bases). This CDR3 has 16 amino acids. V lost 1 base, J lost 3 bases, and 13 bases lay in between. In germline, CDR1 is LGHDT, CDR2 YNNKEL (reference sequence). The CDR3 spells CASSQGIPGDYNEQFF. The DNA for the CDR3 is TGTGCCAGCAGCCAAGGTATCCCGGGAGACTACAATGAGCAGTTCTTC.

This clone has only one observation. The chain joins TRBV6-5 to TRBJ2-1; 7 bases are shared with TRBD2. The CDR3 runs to 15 residues. V lost 7 bases to trimming and J lost 3 bases; unmatched junction nucleotides: 9. Per the germline V gene, CDR1 is MNHEY and CDR2 is SVGAGI. The CDR3 reads CASTERLAVYNEQFF. The CDR3 DNA reads as TGTGCCAGCACCGAGAGGCTAGCGGTCTACAATGAGCAGTTCTTC.

This chain joins TRBV18 and TRBJ2-2; the match to TRBD1 covers 8 bases. The junction had 6 bases not matched to a gene; V was cut back by 6 bases and J by 6 bases. Per germline, CDR1 KGHSH and CDR2 LQKENI. This CDR3 has 14 residues. CDR3 region: CASSFDRGAGELFF. In nucleotides, the CDR3 is TGTGCCAGCTCGTTCGACAGGGGCGCCGGGGAGCTGTTTTTT.

The gene calls are TRBV29-1 and TRBJ2-3, with a tentative D call TRBD2 (5 bases). Trimming removed 7 bases from V and 6 bases from J, with 11 bases in between. CDR1 is SQVTM and CDR2 is ANQGSEA in the germline V gene. The CDR3 totals 11 residues. DNA for the CDR3: TGCAGCGCTGGCTCGGGGGATACGCAGTATTTT. Encoded protein: CSAGSGDTQYF.

This sequence joins TRBV5-1 and TRBJ2-7; 9 bases match TRBD2. The CDR3 consists of 13 residues. The J segment lost 5 bases and the V segment lost 4 bases, leaving 4 bases of the junction unmatched. Per the germline V gene, CDR1 is SGHRS and CDR2 is YFSETQ. The CDR3 loop is CASSIGTSNEQYF. The CDR3 coding sequence is TGCGCCAGCAGCATAGGGACTAGCAACGAGCAGTACTTC. Together with reference TRBV5-1 and TRBJ2-7, the CDR3 gives the full variable domain: KAGVTQTPRYLIKTRGQQVTLSCSPISGHRSVSWYQQTPGQGLQFLFEYFSETQRNKGNFPGRFSGRQFSNSRSEMNVSTLELGDSALYLCASSIGTSNEQYFGPGTRLTVT.